The T cell receptor beta chain described here comes from a study of a mutant IDH1 vaccine in newly diagnosed glioma. Study-level information: Vaccinations were initiated 4-6 weeks following radiotherapy alone, or were given together with temozolomide cycles.

Repertoires were generated with immunoSEQ multiplex PCR, while TCRdb's copy carries only in-frame clones and drops some. The profile shows roughly 86,000 clones, approximately 89% of them singletons. The time point was: week 47, end of study. Every vaccine dose comprised 300 ug of mutant IDH1 20-mer peptide plus topical imiquimod. The CDR3 length is 14 residues. Germline CDR1 reads MGHRA; CDR2 reads YSYEKL. Trimming shortened V by 0 bases and J by 4 bases, and 9 bases separated the two germline ends. For this clone: Its antigen is not identified.

The sample consisted of PBMCs, taken from a glioma patient whose treatment included an IDH1 peptide vaccine. This chain links TRBV4-1 with TRBJ1-2; D ambiguous. This TCR derives from a woman aged 45-65 years with glioma. The CDR3 DNA follows: TGCGCCAGCAGCCAAGAGCGGCAGATCTATGGCTACACCTTC. As protein: CASSQERQIYGYTF.